What follows are 12 T cell receptor beta chains derived from one specimen sequenced in a study of blood T cell repertoires in COVID-19. The assay was immunoSEQ multiplex PCR, and TCRdb's table has in-frame clones only and misses some. The sample has tens of thousands of clones, 75% to 90% seen once; the top ten hold 3% to 3.5%. Source material: peripheral blood. The source of these receptors is a human donor in a cohort sampled during active COVID-19.

The V call is TRBV7-3, the J call TRBJ2-3, with 9 bases matching TRBD1. Looked up from germline, CDR1 is SGHTA and CDR2 is FQGTGA. V dropped 6 bases and J dropped 8; count of bases not matched to a gene: 9. CDR3 length: 14 residues. DNA of the CDR3: TGTGCCAGCAGGCCACGACAGGGGGTGGGTACGCAGTATTTT. Amino acid sequence: CASRPRQGVGTQYF.

The V call is TRBV23-1, the J call TRBJ1-2, with 7 bases matching TRBD1. TRBV23-1 is marked as an open reading frame, function uncertain. The CDR3 has 16 amino acids. Trimming took 4 bases from V and 4 from J; bases not matched to a gene: 12. The CDR3 DNA follows: TGCGCCAGCAGTCGCGACGAGGGACAGCCCGTCTATGGCTACACCTTC. This encodes CASSRDEGQPVYGYTF.

This chain joins TRBV6-5 and TRBJ1-2, with 8 bases that match TRBD1. The germline CDR1 and CDR2 sequences are MNHEY and SVGAGI. The CDR3 loop spans 14 amino acids. Unmatched junction bases numbered 2, after V lost 2 bases and J lost 3 bases. The CDR3 region is CASSYRTGHYGYTF. In DNA form, the CDR3 reads TGTGCCAGCAGTTACAGGACAGGGCACTATGGCTACACCTTC.

V and J are TRBV19 and TRBJ1-6; 7 bases are shared with TRBD1. Per the germline V gene, CDR1 is LNHDA and CDR2 is SQIVND (reference sequence). The CDR3 sequence is 17 residues long. V dropped 5 bases and J dropped 6; count of bases not matched to a gene: 13. The CDR3 reads CASSSRGTVFFNSPLHF. In DNA, the CDR3 is TGTGCCAGTAGTTCCCGGGGGACAGTATTTTTTAATTCACCCCTCCACTTT. The whole variable domain, filled in from reference TRBV19 and TRBJ1-6, reads DGGITQSPKYLFRKEGQNVTLSCEQNLNHDAMYWYRQDPGQGLRLIYYSQIVNDFQKGDIAEGYSVSREKKESFPLTVTSAQKNPTAFYLCASSSRGTVFFNSPLHFGNGTRLTVT.

This clone occurred once. The chain couples TRBV19 to TRBJ2-5; 13 nucleotides align to TRBD2. In germline, CDR1 is LNHDA, CDR2 SQIVND (reference sequence). V lost 1 base, J lost 2 bases, and 1 base stayed unmatched. The CDR3 has 16 residues. The chain's CDR3 is CASSIGTSGGQETQYF. CDR3 nucleotides: TGTGCCAGTAGTATAGGGACTAGCGGGGGTCAAGAGACCCAGTACTTC.

V usage is TRBV30 and J usage is TRBJ2-3; tentative D call: TRBD1 (5 bases). V was trimmed by 1 base and J by 1 base, leaving 9 bases between them. This CDR3 contains 14 residues. Germline CDR1 reads GTSNPN; CDR2 reads SVGIG (reference sequence). Written as DNA, the CDR3 is TGTGCCTGGAGTGGGGGCGGACGCACAGATACGCAGTATTTT. It translates to CAWSGGGRTDTQYF.

The CDR3, as DNA: TGTGCCAGCAGCTTAAACAGGGCCTACGAGCAGTACTTC. Residues: CASSLNRAYEQYF. This chain links TRBV7-2 with TRBJ2-7; perhaps TRBD1 as D (6 bases). CDR3 length: 13 amino acids. Germline assignment: CDR1 SGHTA and CDR2 FQGNSA. The germline V and J ends were trimmed by 2 bases and 2 bases, with 7 bases remaining between them.

This sequence joins TRBV3-1 (or the pseudogene TRBV3-2) and TRBJ2-7; TRBD1 aligns across 7 bases. The CDR3 is made up of 14 amino acids. Losses at the gene ends were 2 bases for V and 6 bases for J; bases not matched to a gene: 7. CDR1 and CDR2 from the germline V gene are LGHDT and YNNKEL (reference sequence). CDR3 DNA sequence: TGTGCCAGCAGCCAACAAAACAGGGGAGCCGAGCAGTACTTC. Amino acid sequence: CASSQQNRGAEQYF.

The V and J genes are TRBV6-5 and TRBJ1-1; no definite D call. CDR3 length: 11 amino acids. Deletions cut 6 bases from V and 3 bases from J, with 5 bases between. Germline CDR1 is MNHEY and CDR2 is SVGAGI. CDR3 sequence (DNA): TGTGCCAGCAGGCGGGACACTGAAGCTTTCTTT. This gives the protein CASRRDTEAFF.

This chain uses TRBV4-1 with TRBJ2-3; 7 positions agree with TRBD2. V was pared by 1 base and J by 5 bases, with 6 bases of the junction left unmatched. CDR1 MGHRA and CDR2 YSYEKL come from the germline V gene. The CDR3 contains 15 residues. CDR3 nucleotide sequence: TGCGCCAGCAGCCAAGGGCGGGAGTACCGAGATACGCAGTATTTT. This gives the protein CASSQGREYRDTQYF.

The chain employs TRBV7-9 and TRBJ1-1, with a tentative D call TRBD1 (5 bases). CDR3 length: 14 amino acids. Germline assignment: CDR1 SEHNR and CDR2 FQNEAQ (reference sequence). Trimming left V 1 base short and J 5 bases short, with 11 bases between. This chain's CDR3 is CASSLVGEVTEAFF. As DNA, the CDR3 is TGTGCCAGCAGCTTAGTGGGGGAGGTGACTGAAGCTTTCTTT.

The chain couples TRBV7-2 to TRBJ1-6; 12 bases agree with TRBD1. Losses at the gene ends were 1 base for V and 6 bases for J; bases not matched to a gene: 1. This CDR3 has 16 residues. In germline, CDR1 is SGHTA, CDR2 FQGNSA. The CDR3: CASSLVGQGANSPLHF. In DNA, the CDR3 is TGTGCCAGCAGCTTAGTGGGACAGGGGGCTAATTCACCCCTCCACTTT.